What follows are 28 T cell receptor beta chains derived from one specimen sequenced in a study of blood T cell repertoires in COVID-19. Some clones are missing from TCRdb's copy, which holds only in-frame ones; the method was immunoSEQ multiplex PCR. Among roughly 350,000 clones, over 75% were seen once, and the ten largest hold over 9.5%. The specimen sequenced was peripheral blood. The receptors here all came from a woman between 25 and 40 years old with COVID-19, enrolled during active disease.

The J gene is TRBJ1-1, the V gene TRBV29-1, with D perhaps matching TRBD1 (6 bases). This CDR3 spans 13 amino acids. V was clipped by 4 bases and J by 0 bases, with 9 bases between them. Germline CDR1 reads SQVTM; CDR2 reads ANQGSEA. CDR3 DNA sequence: TGCAGCGTTGTGGGACACCTGAACACTGAAGCTTTCTTT. Its translation: CSVVGHLNTEAFF.

This chain uses TRBV10-1 with TRBJ2-1; D gene unclear. The CDR3 is 14 residues long. Germline values: CDR1 WNHNN, CDR2 SYGVQD (reference sequence). V lost 0 bases, J lost 8 bases, and 11 bases lay in between. The CDR3: CASSESVRGDEQFF. The CDR3 DNA sequence: TGCGCCAGCAGTGAGTCGGTTAGAGGTGATGAGCAGTTCTTC.

This chain joins TRBV11-2 and TRBJ2-3, with D maybe TRBD2 (7 bases). The V end lost 5 bases, the J end lost 6 bases, and 18 bases lay between the germline ends. There are 15 residues in the CDR3. Germline CDR1 SGHAT, CDR2 FQNNGV. The CDR3 reads CASSPAGALRDTQYF. The DNA of the CDR3 is TGTGCCAGCAGCCCGGCGGGGGCCCTCAGGGATACGCAGTATTTT.

The gene calls are TRBV6-6 and TRBJ1-5; no definite D call. Germline V gives CDR1 MNHNY, CDR2 SVGAGI (reference sequence). Between the trimmed V and J ends, which lost 2 bases and 1 base, there was a span of 6 bases. The CDR3 is made up of 14 amino acids. The CDR3 loop is CASSYPGSNQPQHF. CDR3 DNA sequence: TGTGCCAGCAGTTACCCGGGGAGCAATCAGCCCCAGCATTTT.

The chain recombines TRBV28 with TRBJ2-7, with 8 bases identical to TRBD2. Trimming took 5 bases from V and 7 from J; bases not matched to a gene: 10. The CDR3 totals 14 residues. CDR1 and CDR2 (germline): MDHEN, SYDVKM. CDR3 DNA sequence: TGTGCCAGCAGTCCCCCGGGAGGGAACGGTGAGCAGTACTTC. Its protein is CASSPPGGNGEQYF.

This chain joins TRBV5-5 and TRBJ2-6; 10 bases line up with TRBD1. V lost 3 bases, J lost 2 bases, and 8 bases stayed unmatched. CDR1 SGHKS and CDR2 YYEKEE come from the germline V gene (reference sequence). The CDR3 is made up of 18 amino acids. CDR3 bases: TGTGCCAGCAGCTACCGGGACAGGGGATCCCCTGGGGCCAACGTCCTGACTTTC. Translated: CASSYRDRGSPGANVLTF.

The sample holds one count of this clone. The J gene is TRBJ2-2, the V gene TRBV24-1; possible D gene TRBD1, 5 bases. The CDR3 runs to 15 residues. The V gene's germline CDR1 is KGHDR and CDR2 SFDVKD. The V and J ends lost 0 bases and 3 bases respectively, with 7 bases between them. CDR3 in DNA: TGTGCCACCAGTGATTTGGGGGCGCACACCGGGGAGCTGTTTTTT. This encodes CATSDLGAHTGELFF.

The chain links TRBV28 to TRBJ1-1; 11 nucleotides match TRBD1. Germline assignment: CDR1 MDHEN and CDR2 SYDVKM. J was trimmed by 4 bases and V by 6 bases; bases with no gene match: 7. This CDR3 is built from 15 residues. The CDR3 loop reads CASSSGTGGATEAFF. As DNA, the CDR3 is TGTGCCAGCAGCTCCGGGACAGGGGGGGCCACTGAAGCTTTCTTT.

V usage is TRBV5-1 and J usage is TRBJ2-5; 12 nucleotides line up with TRBD2. The ends lost 4 bases at V and 2 bases at J; junction bases unmatched: 3. Germline V lookup: CDR1 SGHRS, CDR2 YFSETQ. CDR3 size: 15 residues. CDR3 DNA sequence: TGCGCCAGCAGCGAGGGGACTAGCGGGCAAGAGACCCAGTACTTC. Amino acids: CASSEGTSGQETQYF.

This chain joins TRBV5-6 and TRBJ1-5, with unresolved D. Germline CDR1 is SGHDT and CDR2 is YYEEEE. The CDR3 sequence is 14 residues long. V was cut by 4 bases and J by 0 bases, with 8 bases left in between. The CDR3 nucleotides read TGTGCCAGCAGCCCCCGTTATAGCAATCAGCCCCAGCATTTT. Its protein is CASSPRYSNQPQHF.

The V gene is TRBV6-2 or TRBV6-3, the J gene TRBJ2-4; D is perhaps TRBD1 (6 bases). Trimming removed 6 bases at V and 1 base at J, with 13 bases between. This CDR3 has 15 residues. CDR1 and CDR2 (germline): MNHEY, SVGEGT. As DNA, the CDR3 is TGTGCCAGCAGCTCAGGGGAAGGGGCCAAAAACATTCAGTACTTC. Its translation: CASSSGEGAKNIQYF.

This sequence joins TRBV6-5 and TRBJ2-7, with 7 bases fitting TRBD1. J gave up 6 bases and V 6 bases, and 8 bases lay outside the gene matches. The CDR3 extends over 13 amino acids. Germline V gives CDR1 MNHEY, CDR2 SVGAGI. The CDR3 sequence is CASSRPTGVEQYF. Written as DNA, the CDR3 is TGTGCCAGCAGCCGACCTACAGGGGTCGAGCAGTACTTC.

The V and J genes are TRBV19 and TRBJ2-5, with D possibly TRBD1 on 5 matching bases. This CDR3 has 12 residues. The V end was cut by 4 bases, the J end by 13 bases, with 16 bases between. Germline values: CDR1 LNHDA, CDR2 SQIVND (reference sequence). The CDR3 DNA follows: TGTGCCAGTAGTAAGCCGGCAGGGAAGGCGTACTTC. Translated, it gives CASSKPAGKAYF. The whole variable domain, remainder taken from reference TRBV19 and TRBJ2-5, is DGGITQSPKYLFRKEGQNVTLSCEQNLNHDAMYWYRQDPGQGLRLIYYSQIVNDFQKGDIAEGYSVSREKKESFPLTVTSAQKNPTAFYLCASSKPAGKAYFGPGTRLLVL.

V and J are TRBV7-6 and TRBJ2-3; 9 nucleotides agree with TRBD2. Per the germline V gene, CDR1 is SGHVS and CDR2 is FNYEAQ. Trimming at V came to 5 bases and at J to 2 bases, leaving 11 bases not matched to a gene. The CDR3 is made up of 17 amino acids. CDR3 in amino acids: CASSTPPGTSYTDTQYF. The CDR3, as DNA: TGTGCCAGCAGCACACCTCCCGGGACTAGCTACACAGATACGCAGTATTTT.

The chain carries TRBV29-1 and TRBJ2-5; a possible D gene is TRBD1 (6 bases). Per germline, CDR1 SQVTM and CDR2 ANQGSEA. The CDR3 totals 12 residues. Trimming pared 7 bases from V and 4 bases from J, leaving 13 bases between. The CDR3 loop is CSARTGRETQYF. CDR3 DNA sequence: TGCAGCGCGCGTACAGGGAGAGAGACCCAGTACTTC.

The genes are TRBV4-1 and TRBJ2-3; D is possibly TRBD2 (5 bases). Trimming cost V 0 bases and J 1 base, with 11 bases left between them. This CDR3 spans 16 amino acids. The germline gives CDR1 MGHRA, CDR2 YSYEKL. The CDR3 DNA is TGCGCCAGCAGCCAAGAGTCCGGGATGGGCACAGATACGCAGTATTTT. Translating it yields CASSQESGMGTDTQYF.

The chain combines TRBV12-3 or TRBV12-4 with TRBJ1-4; 7 bases agree with TRBD1. V dropped 4 bases and J dropped 14; count of bases not matched to a gene: 7. The CDR3 consists of 12 residues. The CDR3: CASSYHQGVLFF. The CDR3, as DNA: TGTGCCAGCAGTTATCATCAGGGGGTGCTGTTTTTT.

The chain links TRBV18 to TRBJ2-1; the match to TRBD2 covers 12 bases. CDR1 KGHSH and CDR2 LQKENI come from the germline V gene. The CDR3 covers 16 residues. The trim removed 1 base at V and 9 bases at J, leaving 7 bases unmatched. The CDR3: CASSPRPSGRGGEQFF. The CDR3 coding sequence is TGTGCCAGCTCACCACGGCCTAGCGGGAGGGGGGGTGAGCAGTTCTTC.

The CDR3 sequence is CASSPRDTDTQYF. CDR3 DNA sequence: TGCGCCAGCAGCCCCAGGGACACAGATACGCAGTATTTT. V usage is TRBV5-1 and J usage is TRBJ2-3; tentatively, D is TRBD1 (5 bases). The CDR3 has 13 residues. CDR1 and CDR2 from the germline V gene are SGHRS and YFSETQ. The V end was cut by 4 bases, the J end by 2 bases, with 8 bases between.

The chain recombines TRBV29-1 with TRBJ2-7; possible D gene TRBD2, 5 bases. CDR3 length equals 13 residues. V was trimmed by 7 bases and J by 6 bases, leaving 19 bases between them. The V gene's germline CDR1 is SQVTM and CDR2 ANQGSEA. CDR3 coding DNA: TGCAGCGCCCTCTCCGAGGGCGGCGTCGAGCAGTACTTC. Its protein product is CSALSEGGVEQYF.

The chain joins TRBV6-1 to TRBJ1-1; tentative D call: TRBD1 (5 bases). The ends were cut back, 0 bases at V and 5 bases at J, with 10 bases in the middle. Germline V lookup: CDR1 MNHNS, CDR2 SASEGT. This CDR3 has 14 residues. This CDR3 reads CASSEAWEGTEAFF. The CDR3 DNA reads TGTGCCAGCAGTGAAGCTTGGGAGGGGACTGAAGCTTTCTTT.

V usage is TRBV2 and J usage is TRBJ2-4; a possible D gene is TRBD1 (6 bases). The germline V gene has CDR1 SNHLY and CDR2 FYNNEI. Trimming took 6 bases from V and 0 from J, leaving 9 bases between them. The CDR3 length is 14 residues. CDR3 loop: CASRDSLAKNIQYF. The CDR3 DNA sequence: TGTGCCAGCAGGGACAGTTTAGCCAAAAACATTCAGTACTTC. Full variable domain (remainder filled in from reference TRBV2 and TRBJ2-4): EPEVTQTPSHQVTQMGQEVILRCVPISNHLYFYWYRQILGQKVEFLVSFYNNEISEKSEIFDDQFSVERPDGSNFTLKIRSTKLEDSAMYFCASRDSLAKNIQYFGAGTRLSVL.

This chain joins TRBV10-2 and TRBJ1-5, with 8 bases aligning to TRBD1. This CDR3 has 13 residues. Germline V gene lookup returns CDR1 WSHSY and CDR2 SAAADI. J gave up 7 bases and V 4 bases, and 3 bases lay outside the gene matches. The CDR3 is CASSVQGDQPQHF. As DNA, the CDR3 is TGCGCCAGCAGTGTACAGGGGGACCAGCCCCAGCATTTT.

The gene calls are TRBV27 and TRBJ2-7, with D possibly TRBD1 on 5 matching bases. The CDR3 extends over 16 amino acids. CDR1 is MNHEY, CDR2 SMNVEV, per germline (reference sequence). The V and J ends lost 4 bases and 2 bases respectively, with 18 bases between them. CDR3 protein: CASSSLGGAEAYEQYF. CDR3 coding DNA: TGTGCCAGCAGTTCCCTCGGTGGGGCCGAAGCCTACGAGCAGTACTTC.

The rearrangement links TRBV2 to TRBJ2-2, with TRBD2 matching 9 bases. From germline, CDR1 is SNHLY and CDR2 FYNNEI. The V segment lost 6 bases and the J segment 1 base; nucleotides outside the gene matches: 9. This CDR3 contains 17 residues. CDR3 bases: TGTGCCAGCAGGACGCCCTTAGCGGGAGTGAACACCGGGGAGCTGTTTTTT. Its translation is CASRTPLAGVNTGELFF.

This clone was seen a few times. The J gene is TRBJ2-7, the V gene TRBV5-5; no clear D gene. The ends were cut back, 4 bases at V and 2 bases at J, with 16 bases in the middle. The germline gives CDR1 SGHKS, CDR2 YYEKEE (reference sequence). CDR3 length equals 15 residues. The CDR3 loop reads CASSAHRGIAYEQYF. CDR3 nucleotide sequence: TGTGCCAGCAGCGCCCACCGCGGTATTGCCTACGAGCAGTACTTC. The whole variable domain, remainder taken from reference TRBV5-5 and TRBJ2-7, is DAGVTQSPTHLIKTRGQQVTLRCSPISGHKSVSWYQQVLGQGPQFIFQYYEKEERGRGNFPDRFSARQFPNYSSELNVNALLLGDSALYLCASSAHRGIAYEQYFGPGTRLTVT.

The rearrangement links TRBV5-1 to TRBJ2-2; 7 bases map to TRBD2. Trimming cost V 2 bases and J 5 bases; bases outside gene matches: 6. The CDR3 extends over 15 amino acids. Germline CDR1 is SGHRS and CDR2 is YFSETQ. CDR3 bases: TGCGCCAGCAGCTTTTCGGGAGGAGAGACCGGGGAGCTGTTTTTT. Amino acids: CASSFSGGETGELFF.

The rearrangement joins TRBV7-2 to TRBJ2-7, with D possibly TRBD2 on 6 matching bases. The germline V gene encodes CDR1 SGHTA and CDR2 FQGNSA. This CDR3 spans 14 amino acids. Trimming removed 3 bases at V and 4 bases at J, with 13 bases between. CDR3 nucleotides: TGTGCCAGCAGCTTGACGGGAGTCCAGTACGAGCAGTACTTC. Residues: CASSLTGVQYEQYF.